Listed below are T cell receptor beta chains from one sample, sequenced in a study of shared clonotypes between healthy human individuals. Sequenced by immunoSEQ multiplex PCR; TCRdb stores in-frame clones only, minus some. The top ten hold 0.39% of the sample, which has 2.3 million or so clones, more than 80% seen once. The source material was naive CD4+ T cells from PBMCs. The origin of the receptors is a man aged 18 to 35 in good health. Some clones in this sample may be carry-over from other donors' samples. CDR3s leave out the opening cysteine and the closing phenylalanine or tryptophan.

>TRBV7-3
ASSPSGGRTEAF
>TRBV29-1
SVGGSSTDTQY
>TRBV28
ASSLRGTGDLNTEAF
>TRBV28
ASSSQAGVVELF
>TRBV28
ASSTLQYEQY
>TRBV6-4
ASRRPWGTPTSPSGNTIY
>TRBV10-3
AISESIQSTGEAF
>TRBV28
ASRPYASVTEAF
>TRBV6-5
ASSRSQGQGTEQY
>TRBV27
ASSRLASYEQY
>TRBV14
ASSPLAGGPSTGELF
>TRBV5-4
ASSTGPAGEQY
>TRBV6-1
ASSAVDSYEQY
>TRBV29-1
SVAVAAGRPIETYEQY
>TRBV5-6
ASSLVGAGGSFAEQY
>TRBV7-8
ASSSWAGGGYEQY
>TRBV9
ASSGGLAGTGDTQY
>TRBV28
ASSLVETRRQPQH
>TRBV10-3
ATRSVKDRGDQPQH
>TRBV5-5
ASSPPYPTDTQY
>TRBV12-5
ASGFGPDTQY
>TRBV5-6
ASSLDFQETQY
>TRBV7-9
ASSEGTRYNEQF
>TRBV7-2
ASSLKMTSGTAYEQY
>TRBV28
ASSPADRIYEKLF
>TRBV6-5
ASSYSRRETQY
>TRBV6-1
ASSSTRGVNNEQF
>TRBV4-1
ASSQEQGTYVQY
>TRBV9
ASSTSGMGPRSEQY
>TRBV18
ASSPQGGQLNEKLF
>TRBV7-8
ASSQQVYNQPQH